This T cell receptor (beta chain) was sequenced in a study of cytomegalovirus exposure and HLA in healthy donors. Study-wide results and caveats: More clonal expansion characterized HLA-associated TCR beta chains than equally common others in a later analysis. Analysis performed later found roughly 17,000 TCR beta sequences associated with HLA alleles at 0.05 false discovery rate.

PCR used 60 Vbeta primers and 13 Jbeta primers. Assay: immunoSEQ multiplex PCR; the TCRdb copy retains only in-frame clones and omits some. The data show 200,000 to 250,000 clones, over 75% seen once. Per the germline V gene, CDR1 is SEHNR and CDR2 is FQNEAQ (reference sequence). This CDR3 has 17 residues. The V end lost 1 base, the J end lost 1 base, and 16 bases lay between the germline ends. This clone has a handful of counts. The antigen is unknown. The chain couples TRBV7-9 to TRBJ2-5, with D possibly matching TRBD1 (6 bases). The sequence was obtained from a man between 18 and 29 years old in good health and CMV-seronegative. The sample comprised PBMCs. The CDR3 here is CASSLGQDTLGQETQYF. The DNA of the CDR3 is TGTGCCAGCAGCTTAGGACAGGACACCCTTGGCCAAGAGACCCAGTACTTC.